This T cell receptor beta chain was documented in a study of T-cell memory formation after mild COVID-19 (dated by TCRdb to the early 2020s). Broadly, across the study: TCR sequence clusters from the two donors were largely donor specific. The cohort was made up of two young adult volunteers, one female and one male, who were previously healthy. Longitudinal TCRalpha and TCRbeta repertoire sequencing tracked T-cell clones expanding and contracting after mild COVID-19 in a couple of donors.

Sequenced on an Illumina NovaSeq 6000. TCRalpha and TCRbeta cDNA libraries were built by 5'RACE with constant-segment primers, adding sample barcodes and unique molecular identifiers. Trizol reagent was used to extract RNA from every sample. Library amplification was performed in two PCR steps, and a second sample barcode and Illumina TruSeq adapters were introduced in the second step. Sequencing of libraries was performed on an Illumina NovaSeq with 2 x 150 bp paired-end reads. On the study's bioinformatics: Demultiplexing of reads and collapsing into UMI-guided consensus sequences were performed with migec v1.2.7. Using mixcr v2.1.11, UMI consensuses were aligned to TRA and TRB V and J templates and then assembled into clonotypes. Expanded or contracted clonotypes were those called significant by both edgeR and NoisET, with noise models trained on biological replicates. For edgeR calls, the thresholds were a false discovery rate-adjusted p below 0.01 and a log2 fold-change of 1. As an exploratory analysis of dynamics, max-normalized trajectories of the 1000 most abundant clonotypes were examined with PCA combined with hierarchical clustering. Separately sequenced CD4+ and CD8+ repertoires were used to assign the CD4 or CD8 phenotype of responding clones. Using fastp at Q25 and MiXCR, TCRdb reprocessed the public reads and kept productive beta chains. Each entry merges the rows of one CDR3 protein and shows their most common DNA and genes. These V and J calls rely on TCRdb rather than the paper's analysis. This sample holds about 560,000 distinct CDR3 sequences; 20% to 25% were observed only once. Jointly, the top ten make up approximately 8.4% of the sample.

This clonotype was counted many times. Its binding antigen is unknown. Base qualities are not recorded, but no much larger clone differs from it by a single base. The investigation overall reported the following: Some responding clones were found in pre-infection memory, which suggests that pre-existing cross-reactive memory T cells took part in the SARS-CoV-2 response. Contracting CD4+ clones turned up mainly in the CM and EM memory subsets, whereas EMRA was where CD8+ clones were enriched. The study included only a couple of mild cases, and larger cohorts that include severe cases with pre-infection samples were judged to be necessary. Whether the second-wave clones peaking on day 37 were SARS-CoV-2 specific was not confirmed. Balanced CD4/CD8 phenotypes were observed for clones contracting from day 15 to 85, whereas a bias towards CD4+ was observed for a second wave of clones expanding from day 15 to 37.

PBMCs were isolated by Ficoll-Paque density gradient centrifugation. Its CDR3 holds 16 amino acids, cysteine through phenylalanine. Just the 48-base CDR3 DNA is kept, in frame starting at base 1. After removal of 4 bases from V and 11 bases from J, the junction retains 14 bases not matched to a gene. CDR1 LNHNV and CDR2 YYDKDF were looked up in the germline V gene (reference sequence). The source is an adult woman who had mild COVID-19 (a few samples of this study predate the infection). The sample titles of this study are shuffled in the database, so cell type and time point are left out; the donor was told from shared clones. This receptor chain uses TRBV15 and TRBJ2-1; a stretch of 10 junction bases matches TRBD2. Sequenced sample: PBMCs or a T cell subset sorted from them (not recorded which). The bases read TGTGCCACCAGCACGTCAACGGGACTAGCGAAACCAAAGCAGTTCTTC. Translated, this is CATSTSTGLAKPKQFF.